Described below is a single T cell receptor beta chain sequence and its context. Which antigen it targets is not known. No base quality information exists; no much larger clone differs at one position. Reading from cysteine to phenylalanine, the CDR3 counts 14 amino acids. Only the CDR3 part of the read is kept: 42 bases, read in frame from the first base. The germline ends are 11 bases apart after V is trimmed by 1 base and J by 4 bases. The germline V gene sets CDR1 to SGHTS and CDR2 to YDEGEE. Libraries came from the immunoSEQ multiplex PCR assay. What TCRdb holds here is the immuneACCESS table cut down to in-frame rearrangements. Part of the clones is not present; checked against another copy, under half of the missing clones reflect an unresolved V gene, and the others are unexplained. The table for this sample lists about 110,000 clones; 90% of them were counted only once. Together, the top ten hold 3.5% to 4.5% of the sample.

The sample comes from a study of control samples from healthy donors and cancer patients (dated by TCRdb to 2020 to 2022). The TCR comes from a human donor in good health. The donor label of this sample is uncertain. Material for sequencing was blood. Recombination linked TRBV5-8 to TRBJ1-2; a tentative D call is TRBD1 (5 bases match). The nucleotide sequence is TGTGCCAGCAGCTTGACAGGTCGGAGCTATGGCTACACCTTC. Its protein reads: CASSLTGRSYGYTF.